The 14 T cell receptor beta chains given below trace back to one sample, sequenced in a study of T cells in Graves' hyperthyroidism and ophthalmopathy. The CDR3 regions of TCR beta were amplified from RNA transcripts. The HTBI primer set served for first-round RT-PCR of the TCR CDR3. TCRdb fed the multiplex PCR reads into MiXCR, producing one record per CDR3 protein. The table includes about 560,000 distinct CDR3 sequences, 16% detected once. Sequenced material: blood. The receptors were gathered from a woman younger than 30 with Graves' hyperthyroidism.

Points on this clonotype: Compared with germline, one end of the junction differs, possibly owing to a read error. The rearrangement uses TRBV7-9 and TRBJ2-7; D remains ambiguous. Germline V gene data show CDR1 as SEHNR and CDR2 as FQNEAQ (reference sequence). This CDR3 is 13 amino acids long. CDR3 nucleotide sequence: TGTGCCAGCAGCCCAAATCGGAACTACGAGCAGTACTTT. Protein sequence: CASSPNRNYEQYF.

A few counts support this clonotype. Written as DNA, the CDR3 is TGTGCCAGCAGTTATTGGGCAACAACTAATGAAAAACTGTTTTTT. Translation gives CASSYWATTNEKLFF. This chain connects TRBV6-5 to TRBJ1-4; no clear D gene. The CDR3 covers 15 residues. Per germline, CDR1 MNHEY and CDR2 SVGAGI. V was cut by 3 bases and J by 0 bases, with 8 bases left in between.

This clonotype was observed many times. The chain couples TRBV20-1 to TRBJ1-2; D is uncertain. V was pared by 6 bases and J by 4 bases, with 15 bases between. From germline, CDR1 is DFQATT and CDR2 SNEGSKA (reference sequence). This CDR3 is 13 amino acids long. CDR3 protein: CSAHKGSIYGYTF. The CDR3 DNA is TGCAGTGCCCATAAGGGCAGCATCTATGGCTACACCTTC.

This clonotype occurred a few times. The rearrangement uses TRBV20-1 and TRBJ2-1, with 8 nucleotides matching TRBD2. The trim removed 2 bases at V and 15 bases at J, leaving 12 bases unmatched. Per germline, CDR1 DFQATT and CDR2 SNEGSKA (reference sequence). This CDR3 region has 13 residues. The DNA for the CDR3 is TGCAGTGCTAGATCGGCGGGAGGATCTTCTGGGTTCTTC. Amino acids: CSARSAGGSSGFF.

This chain joins TRBV6-1 and TRBJ2-1, with a tentative D call TRBD1 (5 bases). The CDR3 is 16 amino acids. Germline CDR1 reads MNHNS; CDR2 reads SASEGT. V lost 0 bases and J 10 bases, leaving 19 bases between the germline ends. The CDR3 sequence: CASSEADLFRASEQFF. Here the CDR3 DNA reads TGTGCCAGCAGTGAAGCTGACCTCTTCAGGGCGAGCGAGCAGTTCTTC.

V and J are TRBV11-2 and TRBJ2-6; 7 nucleotides line up with TRBD1. Germline V gives CDR1 SGHAT, CDR2 FQNNGV. This CDR3 spans 16 amino acids. Trimming at V came to 6 bases and at J to 2 bases, leaving 7 bases not matched to a gene. The CDR3 DNA sequence: TGTGCCAGCAGATCTAACAGGGGCGCTGGGGCCAACGTCCTGACTTTC. Protein: CASRSNRGAGANVLTF.

The chain uses TRBV7-2 and TRBJ2-1; 8 nucleotides align to TRBD2. V shed 5 bases and J 2 bases; nucleotides not matched to a gene: 8. Germline lookup yields CDR1 SGHTA and CDR2 FQGNSA. The CDR3 is made up of 16 amino acids. The CDR3 here is CASSTPRGGTYNEQFF. The CDR3 coding sequence is TGTGCCAGCAGCACACCACGGGGGGGGACCTACAATGAGCAGTTCTTC. Full variable domain (outside the CDR3, taken from reference TRBV7-2 and TRBJ2-1): GAGVSQSPSNKVTEKGKDVELRCDPISGHTALYWYRQSLGQGLEFLIYFQGNSAPDKSGLPSDRFSAERTGGSVSTLTIQRTQQEDSAVYLCASSTPRGGTYNEQFFGPGTRLTVL.

In this sample, this clonotype turned up many times. The genes are TRBV20-1 and TRBJ2-7; 7 bases line up with TRBD2. With 0 bases clipped from V and 5 bases from J, the junction kept 10 bases outside the gene matches. This CDR3 has 15 residues. Germline values: CDR1 DFQATT, CDR2 SNEGSKA (reference sequence). The CDR3 coding sequence is TGCAGTGCTAGAGATCAGGCGCGGGAGTTAAACGAGCAGTACTTC. It codes for CSARDQARELNEQYF.

This clonotype occurred many times. The V call is TRBV28, the J call TRBJ2-7, with D tentatively TRBD2 (5 bases). Trimming took off 5 bases at V and 4 bases at J, with 15 bases between the two ends. Germline-derived CDR1 and CDR2 are MDHEN and SYDVKM. CDR3 length equals 14 residues. Here the CDR3 DNA reads TGTGCCAGCAGTCCCTCCGGACTGCCTTACGAGCAGTACTTC. Protein product: CASSPSGLPYEQYF.

This clonotype was counted ten times or more. The chain couples TRBV5-1 to TRBJ2-7, with a weak D call TRBD1 (6 bases). Germline CDR1 is SGHRS and CDR2 is YFSETQ. V was trimmed by 4 bases and J by 5 bases, leaving 16 bases between them. CDR3 length: 14 amino acids. The CDR3 region is CASSIDRSPDEQYF. In DNA, the CDR3 is TGCGCCAGCAGCATAGACAGGTCCCCGGACGAGCAGTACTTC. Using reference TRBV5-1 and TRBJ2-7 for the parts outside the CDR3, the full variable domain is KAGVTQTPRYLIKTRGQQVTLSCSPISGHRSVSWYQQTPGQGLQFLFEYFSETQRNKGNFPGRFSGRQFSNSRSEMNVSTLELGDSALYLCASSIDRSPDEQYFGPGTRLTVT.

This chain uses TRBV6-5 with TRBJ2-7; 7 bases align to TRBD2. Germline assignment: CDR1 MNHEY and CDR2 SVGAGI. The trim removed 1 base at V and 4 bases at J, leaving 10 bases unmatched. The CDR3 contains 16 residues. Here the CDR3 reads CASSYLSGRDRYEQYF. CDR3 bases: TGTGCCAGCAGTTACTTGAGTGGGAGGGATCGGTACGAGCAGTACTTC.

The rearrangement joins TRBV7-9 to TRBJ2-1; the match to TRBD1 covers 8 bases. Germline lookup yields CDR1 SEHNR and CDR2 FQNEAQ (reference sequence). Trimming at V came to 5 bases and at J to 7 bases, leaving 16 bases not matched to a gene. This CDR3 spans 17 amino acids. DNA for the CDR3: TGTGCCAGCAGCCAAACAGGGGGTGGACCGAAAGGAAATGAGCAGTTCTTC. Translation gives CASSQTGGGPKGNEQFF.

The J gene is TRBJ2-3, the V gene TRBV2; TRBD2 aligns across 9 bases. Germline CDR1 and CDR2: SNHLY and FYNNEI. The CDR3 sequence is 15 residues long. V dropped 5 bases and J dropped 1; count of bases not matched to a gene: 4. The DNA of the CDR3 is TGTGCCAGCAGTAGAATAGCGGGGGGCACAGATACGCAGTATTTT. It yields the protein CASSRIAGGTDTQYF.

This sequence joins TRBV2 and TRBJ2-7; TRBD1 is a possible D gene (6 bases). V was trimmed by 10 bases and J by 2 bases, leaving 12 bases between them. The germline CDR1 and CDR2 sequences are SNHLY and FYNNEI. The CDR3 runs to 12 residues. The CDR3 is CAIRTAAYEQYF. Here the CDR3 DNA reads TGTGCCATCCGGACAGCCGCCTACGAGCAGTACTTC.